This TCR beta chain is drawn from a study of T-cell memory formation after mild COVID-19. Study-wide results and limits: The authors did not confirm SARS-CoV-2 specificity of second-wave clones peaking day 37. Within pre-infection memory, some responding clones were found, suggesting cross-reactive memory joined. The CD4+ clones that contracted clustered mainly within CM and EM, and the CD8+ clones concentrated in EMRA. Clones shrinking between day 15 and 85 showed a balanced CD4/CD8 split, and those that grew later tilted toward CD4+.

Germline V gene sequence: CDR1 ENHRY, CDR2 SYGVKD. V was pared by 8 bases and J by 8 bases, with 21 bases between. The CDR3 runs 15 residues. One entry per CDR3 protein, called by TCRdb with MiXCR from the 5' RACE reads. The table lists about 350,000 distinct CDR3 sequences, around 13% of them singletons. The sample holds a few counts of this clonotype. Its antigen remains unknown. The rearrangement links TRBV10-3 to TRBJ1-4; a possible D gene is TRBD1 (5 bases). This sequence originates from a man between 18 and 29 years old who had mild COVID-19 (a few samples of this study predate the infection). Cell type and time point are not known. The material sequenced was PBMCs or a T cell subset sorted from them (not recorded which). Here the CDR3 reads CAIPHGAPPGEKLFF. The DNA for the CDR3 is TGTGCCATCCCCCACGGCGCGCCTCCAGGGGAAAAACTGTTTTTT.